A single sample is the source of the 30 T cell receptor beta chains below, sequenced in a study of T cells in Graves' hyperthyroidism and ophthalmopathy. RNA transcripts were the template for amplifying TCR beta CDR3 regions. HTBI primers were used for first-round RT-PCR of the TCR CDR3. Each CDR3 protein is one row after TCRdb ran MiXCR on the multiplex PCR reads. The repertoire holds a few hundred thousand distinct CDR3 sequences, with about a sixth as singletons. The material sequenced was blood. These receptors were obtained from a woman aged 55-69 years with Graves' ophthalmopathy.

V usage is TRBV27 and J usage is TRBJ2-7, with 8 positions matching TRBD1. Trimming took 6 bases from V and 5 from J; bases not matched to a gene: 12. Germline V lookup: CDR1 MNHEY, CDR2 SMNVEV (reference sequence). The CDR3 spans 15 residues. The CDR3 reads CASSDQRTGFNEQYF. CDR3 in DNA: TGTGCCAGCAGCGATCAACGGACAGGGTTTAACGAGCAGTACTTC.

This clonotype was observed a handful of times. V usage is TRBV7-2 and J usage is TRBJ2-7; D may be TRBD1 (7 bases). Germline lookup yields CDR1 SGHTA and CDR2 FQGNSA. The V gene lost 5 bases and the J gene lost 6 bases, with 20 bases spanning the gap. The CDR3 sequence is 15 residues long. In DNA form, the CDR3 reads TGTGCCAGCAGCCCTAGACAGGGTGCGGGGTCCGAGCAGTACTTC. This translates into CASSPRQGAGSEQYF.

The sample holds many counts of this clonotype. The gene calls are TRBV2 and TRBJ2-1; tentative D call: TRBD2 (5 bases). The V gene's germline CDR1 is SNHLY and CDR2 FYNNEI. The CDR3 consists of 13 residues. V lost 0 bases and J 8 bases, leaving 8 bases between the germline ends. The CDR3 DNA reads TGTGCCAGCAGTGAAGCGCGTAGCGATGAGCAGTTCTTC. This codes for CASSEARSDEQFF. The variable domain in full, completed from reference TRBV2 and TRBJ2-1, reads EPEVTQTPSHQVTQMGQEVILRCVPISNHLYFYWYRQILGQKVEFLVSFYNNEISEKSEIFDDQFSVERPDGSNFTLKIRSTKLEDSAMYFCASSEARSDEQFFGPGTRLTVL.

This clonotype was detected ten times or more. The rearrangement links TRBV27 to TRBJ2-7, with a weak D call TRBD2 (6 bases). The CDR3 is 13 amino acids. Germline loops: CDR1 MNHEY, CDR2 SMNVEV (reference sequence). The V end was cut by 6 bases, the J end by 5 bases, with 14 bases between. The CDR3 spells CASRRLVGDEQYF. In nucleotides, the CDR3 is TGTGCCAGCAGAAGACTAGTTGGTGACGAGCAGTACTTC.

This clonotype came up a few times. Here the CDR3 DNA reads TGTGCCTGGACCCGCTACGGAGTTGGAATAACCGGGGAGCTGTTTTTT. Amino acid sequence: CAWTRYGVGITGELFF. The chain is built from TRBV30 and TRBJ2-2; no clear D. Trimming cost V 4 bases and J 5 bases, with 20 bases left between them. Germline CDR1 reads GTSNPN; CDR2 reads SVGIG (reference sequence). This CDR3 is 16 amino acids long.

Only a few counts were recorded for this clonotype. The rearrangement uses TRBV2 and TRBJ2-1, with D possibly TRBD1 on 5 matching bases. Trimming shortened V by 5 bases and J by 0 bases, and 14 bases separated the two germline ends. Germline V gene sequence: CDR1 SNHLY, CDR2 FYNNEI. There are 16 residues in the CDR3. CDR3 bases: TGTGCCAGCAGTTTCCAGGGTAGGAGCTCCTACAATGAGCAGTTCTTC. Its translation: CASSFQGRSSYNEQFF.

Many counts were recorded for this clonotype. This chain uses TRBV20-1 with TRBJ1-6, with TRBD1 matching over 11 bases. CDR3 length: 14 residues. Trimming at V came to 1 base and at J to 8 bases, leaving 1 base not matched to a gene. The germline gives CDR1 DFQATT, CDR2 SNEGSKA (reference sequence). CDR3: CSARGDRGDSPLHF. CDR3 in DNA: TGCAGTGCTAGAGGGGACAGGGGGGATTCACCCCTCCACTTT.

The CDR3 is CASRGLETQYF. For the CDR3, the DNA is TGTGCCAGCAGGGGGTTGGAGACCCAGTACTTC. The V call is TRBV5-5, the J call TRBJ2-5; D not resolved. The CDR3 covers 11 residues. The V gene lost 5 bases and the J gene lost 5 bases, with 7 bases spanning the gap. CDR1 is SGHKS, CDR2 YYEKEE, per germline (reference sequence).

In this sample, this clonotype turned up a few times. The rearrangement links TRBV5-4 to TRBJ1-4; possibly TRBD1 for D (5 bases). Deletions cut 0 bases from V and 11 bases from J, with 14 bases between. The CDR3 length is 14 residues. Per germline, CDR1 SGHNT and CDR2 YYREEE (reference sequence). The CDR3 loop is CASSLDPPGSKLFF. Here the CDR3 DNA reads TGTGCCAGCAGCTTGGATCCCCCAGGGTCTAAACTGTTTTTT.

This clonotype was detected a few times. The chain carries TRBV29-1 and TRBJ1-5, with 9 nucleotides matching TRBD1. CDR3 length: 14 residues. CDR1 and CDR2 (germline): SQVTM, ANQGSEA. After removal of 6 bases from V and 2 bases from J, the junction contained 5 bases not matched to a gene. CDR3 coding DNA: TGCAGCGTCGGGACAGGGTCGGGCAATCAGCCCCAGCATTTT. Its translation: CSVGTGSGNQPQHF. Together with reference TRBV29-1 and TRBJ1-5, the CDR3 gives the full variable domain: SAVISQKPSRDICQRGTSLTIQCQVDSQVTMMFWYRQQPGQSLTLIATANQGSEATYESGFVIDKFPISRPNLTFSTLTVSNMSPEDSSIYLCSVGTGSGNQPQHFGDGTRLSIL.

This clonotype was counted at least ten times. The CDR3 DNA reads TGTGCCAGCAGCTTTTGGCTAGCGGACGCCGACAATGAGCAGTTCTTC. This codes for CASSFWLADADNEQFF. V gene TRBV7-8 combines with J gene TRBJ2-1, with 7 bases lining up with TRBD2. The germline gives CDR1 SGHVS, CDR2 FQNEAQ. V lost 3 bases, J lost 5 bases, and 10 bases stayed unmatched. CDR3 length: 16 amino acids.

This clonotype was seen a few times. The rearrangement uses TRBV11-1 and TRBJ2-1; 14 bases align to TRBD2. Germline V CDR1 and CDR2: SGHAT, FQDESV (reference sequence). The CDR3 sequence is 18 residues long. With 4 bases clipped from V and 0 bases from J, the junction kept 5 bases outside the gene matches. The DNA for the CDR3 is TGTGCCAGCAGCTCCGGGACTAGCGGGAGAAGCTCCTACAATGAGCAGTTCTTC. Amino acids: CASSSGTSGRSSYNEQFF. Full variable domain (remainder filled in from reference TRBV11-1 and TRBJ2-1): EAEVAQSPRYKITEKSQAVAFWCDPISGHATLYWYRQILGQGPELLVQFQDESVVDDSQLPKDRFSAERLKGVDSTLKIQPAELGDSAMYLCASSSGTSGRSSYNEQFFGPGTRLTVL.

This clonotype was observed many times. The chain recombines TRBV7-9 with TRBJ2-7; no clear D gene. Germline CDR1 is SEHNR and CDR2 is FQNEAQ (reference sequence). The CDR3 spans 16 residues. The V end lost 5 bases, the J end lost 1 base, and 18 bases lay between the germline ends. The CDR3 protein is CASSPAPRSASYEQYF. For the CDR3, the DNA is TGTGCCAGCAGCCCCGCTCCACGGTCCGCTTCCTACGAGCAGTACTTC.

This clonotype was detected ten times or more. J is TRBJ1-2 and V is TRBV5-6, with a tentative D call TRBD1 (5 bases). Germline V gene sequence: CDR1 SGHDT, CDR2 YYEEEE. V was trimmed by 3 bases and J by 6 bases, leaving 12 bases between them. The CDR3 has 13 residues. CDR3 bases: TGTGCCAGCAGCTACGGCCTAGGGGATGGCTACACCTTC. This encodes CASSYGLGDGYTF. The whole variable domain, remainder taken from reference TRBV5-6 and TRBJ1-2, is DAGVTQSPTHLIKTRGQQVTLRCSPKSGHDTVSWYQQALGQGPQFIFQYYEEEERQRGNFPDRFSGHQFPNYSSELNVNALLLGDSALYLCASSYGLGDGYTFGSGTRLTVV.

The DNA for the CDR3 is TGTGCCAGCAGCTTAGGACAGGGAGAGAATGAAAAACTGTTTTTT. This encodes CASSLGQGENEKLFF. The chain is built from TRBV7-2 and TRBJ1-4; 7 bases match TRBD1. The length of the CDR3 is 15 residues. V trimming: 1 base; J trimming: 5 bases; junction bases outside the gene matches: 4. The V gene's germline CDR1 is SGHTA and CDR2 FQGNSA.

The chain recombines TRBV29-1 with TRBJ2-7; either TRBD1 or TRBD2 may supply D (5 bases each). V lost 3 bases to trimming and J lost 5 bases, with 17 bases between them. Germline CDR1 and CDR2: SQVTM and ANQGSEA. The CDR3 is made up of 14 amino acids. CDR3 in DNA: TGCAGCGTTGAGTCCCCGGACCGGGGCAACGAGCAGTACTTC. Translated, it gives CSVESPDRGNEQYF.

This clonotype came up many times. The chain uses TRBV4-3 and TRBJ2-7, with D perhaps matching TRBD1 (6 bases). Germline V lookup: CDR1 LGHNA, CDR2 YSLEER. V gave up 3 bases and J gave up 5 bases, with 17 bases separating them. This CDR3 is built from 15 residues. CDR3 sequence: CASSQTGRLSHEQYF. Written as DNA, the CDR3 is TGCGCCAGCAGCCAGACAGGTCGGCTCTCGCACGAGCAGTACTTC.

The chain joins TRBV11-1 to TRBJ2-4, with TRBD1 identical over 11 bases. CDR3 length: 14 amino acids. Germline V CDR1 and CDR2: SGHAT, FQDESV (reference sequence). The J segment lost 7 bases and the V segment lost 5 bases, leaving 4 bases of the junction unmatched. The CDR3 here is CASSLDRGRNIQYF. CDR3 in DNA: TGTGCCAGCAGCCTGGACAGGGGGCGCAACATTCAGTACTTC.

In this sample, this clonotype turned up many times. This sequence joins TRBV7-8 and TRBJ2-3; D is ambiguous. From germline, CDR1 is SGHVS and CDR2 FQNEAQ. This CDR3 region has 15 residues. Trimming removed 5 bases at V and 2 bases at J, with 14 bases between. CDR3 region: CASSPVRVSTDTQYF. The CDR3 DNA is TGTGCCAGCAGCCCTGTGAGAGTATCCACAGATACGCAGTATTTT.

This clonotype was recorded many times. The chain combines TRBV13 with TRBJ2-7; tentatively, D is TRBD1 (5 bases). V shed 3 bases and J shed 4 bases, with 16 bases lying between them. The CDR3 is 15 residues long. Germline V gene data show CDR1 as PRHDT and CDR2 as FYEKMQ (reference sequence). The chain's CDR3 is CASSFSSPKGYEQYF. CDR3 sequence (DNA): TGTGCCAGCAGCTTCAGTTCGCCCAAGGGGTACGAGCAGTACTTC. Based on the CDR3 plus reference TRBV13 and TRBJ2-7, the full variable domain is AAGVIQSPRHLIKEKRETATLKCYPIPRHDTVYWYQQGPGQDPQFLISFYEKMQSDKGSIPDRFSAQQFSDYHSELNMSSLELGDSALYFCASSFSSPKGYEQYFGPGTRLTVT.

This clonotype was seen more than once but under ten times. The gene calls are TRBV30 and TRBJ2-7; D possibly corresponds to TRBD1 (6 bases). V lost 0 bases to trimming and J lost 3 bases, with 18 bases between them. Germline assignment: CDR1 GTSNPN and CDR2 SVGIG (reference sequence). This CDR3 has 16 amino acids. CDR3 in DNA: TGTGCCTGGAGTGTTGATTTTGGGGACACTGTCTACGAGCAGTACTTC. The encoded protein is CAWSVDFGDTVYEQYF.

This clonotype was seen repeatedly, ten times or more. The chain uses TRBV28 and TRBJ1-4; D is ambiguous. Germline values: CDR1 MDHEN, CDR2 SYDVKM. Trimming left V 7 bases short and J 2 bases short, with 8 bases between. The CDR3 extends over 13 amino acids. DNA of the CDR3: TGTGCCAGCATGTGGATGACTAATGAAAAACTGTTTTTT. Its protein is CASMWMTNEKLFF.

A remark on this clonotype: A junction boundary mismatches the germline segment, possibly from a read error. The CDR3 protein is CASSAHIPRTGLNYDYTF. CDR3 nucleotides: TGTGCCAGCAGTGCGCACATCCCCCGGACAGGACTCAACTATGACTACACCTTC. The chain joins TRBV6-1 to TRBJ1-2; 7 bases agree with TRBD1. The CDR3 runs to 18 residues. Germline V gene data show CDR1 as MNHNS and CDR2 as SASEGT.

V and J are TRBV7-2 and TRBJ2-4; D unresolved. V shed 5 bases and J shed 0 bases, with 11 bases lying between them. Germline lookup yields CDR1 SGHTA and CDR2 FQGNSA. This CDR3 region has 15 residues. The DNA of the CDR3 is TGTGCCAGCAGCCCAGGCTTGGTAGCCAAAAACATTCAGTACTTC. Translated, it gives CASSPGLVAKNIQYF.

This clonotype was counted a few times. The CDR3 region is CASKLAGDASTDTQYF. DNA of the CDR3: TGTGCCAGCAAGCTAGCGGGAGACGCTAGCACAGATACGCAGTATTTT. This sequence joins TRBV27 and TRBJ2-3; the match to TRBD2 covers 10 bases. Per the germline V gene, CDR1 is MNHEY and CDR2 is SMNVEV (reference sequence). The length of the CDR3 is 16 residues. The J segment lost 0 bases and the V segment lost 7 bases, leaving 7 bases of the junction unmatched.

This clonotype has only a few counts. This chain links TRBV19 with TRBJ2-7; D remains ambiguous. Germline V gene sequence: CDR1 LNHDA, CDR2 SQIVND (reference sequence). The CDR3 is 12 amino acids. Trimming took off 0 bases at V and 3 bases at J, with 3 bases between the two ends. CDR3 residues: CASSIDGYEQYF. For the CDR3, the DNA is TGTGCCAGTAGTATAGACGGCTACGAGCAGTACTTC.

At least ten counts were recorded for this clonotype. The rearrangement joins TRBV3-1 to TRBJ2-1; 9 bases align to TRBD2. V lost 3 bases to trimming and J lost 3 bases; unmatched junction nucleotides: 6. The CDR3 extends over 16 amino acids. CDR1 and CDR2 from the germline V gene are LGHDT and YNNKEL (reference sequence). The CDR3 DNA follows: TGTGCCAGCAGCCACCTAGCGGGGCTTAACTACAATGAGCAGTTCTTC. Encoded protein: CASSHLAGLNYNEQFF.

This clonotype was detected ten times or more. The chain carries TRBV7-2 and TRBJ2-3; D ambiguous. Trimming removed 5 bases at V and 3 bases at J, with 9 bases between. CDR1 is SGHTA, CDR2 FQGNSA, per germline. The CDR3 extends over 13 amino acids. DNA for the CDR3: TGTGCCAGCAGCCTAACTGAGACAGATACGCAGTATTTT. This encodes CASSLTETDTQYF.

This clonotype was seen a few times. This chain joins TRBV28 and TRBJ2-7; perhaps D is TRBD1 or TRBD2 (5 bases each). The CDR3 loop spans 13 amino acids. V gave up 7 bases and J gave up 2 bases, with 12 bases separating them. In germline, CDR1 is MDHEN, CDR2 SYDVKM. This CDR3 is CASIDSGTYEQYF. CDR3 sequence (DNA): TGTGCCAGCATCGACAGCGGTACCTACGAGCAGTACTTC.

This clonotype was recorded many times. The chain has TRBV20-1 and TRBJ2-5; the D is unclear. The V end lost 1 base, the J end lost 1 base, and 7 bases lay between the germline ends. The CDR3 is 13 residues long. Per germline, CDR1 DFQATT and CDR2 SNEGSKA (reference sequence). This chain's CDR3 is CSARVVGQETQYF. CDR3 coding DNA: TGCAGTGCTAGAGTCGTAGGCCAAGAGACCCAGTACTTC.